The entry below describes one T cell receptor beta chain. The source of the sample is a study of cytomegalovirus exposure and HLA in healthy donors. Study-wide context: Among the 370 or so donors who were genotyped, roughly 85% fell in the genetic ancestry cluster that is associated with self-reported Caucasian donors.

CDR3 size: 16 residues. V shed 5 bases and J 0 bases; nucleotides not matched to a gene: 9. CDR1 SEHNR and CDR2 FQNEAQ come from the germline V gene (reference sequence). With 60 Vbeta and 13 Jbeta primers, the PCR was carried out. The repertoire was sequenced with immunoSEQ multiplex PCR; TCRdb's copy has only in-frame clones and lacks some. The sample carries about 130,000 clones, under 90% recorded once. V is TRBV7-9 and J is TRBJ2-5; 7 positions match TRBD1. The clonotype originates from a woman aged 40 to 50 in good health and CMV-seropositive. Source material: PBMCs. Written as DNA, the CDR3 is TGTGCCAGCAGCCGGACCGGGACAGAACACCAAGAGACCCAGTACTTC. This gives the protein CASSRTGTEHQETQYF.